This paragraph reports one TCR beta chain. The antigen this receptor binds is unknown. Base qualities are missing; no much larger clone stands one base away. Preparation of the library involved the immunoSEQ multiplex PCR assay. A mixture of 60 forward primers for TCR Vbeta segments and 13 reverse primers for TCR Jbeta segments was used in the multiplex PCR. Amplification of the CDR3 region of rearranged TCR beta genes was performed with a multiplex PCR assay on genomic DNA. Amplified TCR beta libraries were sequenced as 87-base-pair reads on the Illumina HiSeq System. Under the source paper's analysis protocol: A later analysis counted tens of millions of unique TCR beta chains across the 666 repertoires, and approximately 11 million of these chains were shared by at least two donors. Raw reads were error-corrected and collapsed into unique sequences by a nearest-neighbor algorithm in which closely related sequences were merged to remove PCR and sequencing errors. V, D and J gene segments were assigned by aligning CDR3 sequences to IMGT reference sequences. For a sequence to be retained, a match of at least six nucleotides was required to both a V gene segment and a J gene segment. Rearrangements were classified as productive when the CDR3 lacked stop codons and remained in frame with V and J, and all other rearrangements were classified as non-productive. CDR3 was defined by IMGT convention, running from the second conserved V-encoded cysteine to the conserved J-encoded phenylalanine. Sequences without an unambiguous match to a single V gene segment were excluded from the earlier analysis of a few hundred of the donors. An earlier analysis of 587 of the donors classified V segments as functional when productive rearrangements were above 56.7% and as segregating when the standard deviation between donors was above 5%. To diagnose cytomegalovirus status from the catalog of TCR beta chain sequences, a statistical classification framework was built. In a later analysis, V and J genes were assigned by comparing TCR nucleotide sequences against IMGT/GENE-DB human TR gene sequences. In a later analysis, CDR3 sequences and most-parsimonious VDJ recombination scenarios were assigned using the TCRdist pipeline. In a later analysis, each TCR beta chain was defined by its CDR3 amino acid sequence together with its V-gene family, and reads without a unique V-gene family were excluded. A later analysis removed roughly 590 highly shared, low-generation-probability nucleotide sequences to deal with suspected cross-contamination and a sequencing artifact. For each public chain, a later analysis derived a clonal expansion index from normalized ranks of inferred template counts within each repertoire. In a later analysis, generation probabilities were computed using a VDJ recombination model fitted to out-of-frame rearrangements, and the results were checked against IGoR. Hypergeometric tests were used in a later analysis to score TCR-TCR, TCR-HLA and TCR-CMV co-occurrence, with a repertoire-size bias correction applied to the TCR pairs. In a later analysis, false discovery rates were estimated by permuting HLA or CMV assignments 20 times. In a later analysis, co-occurring TCRs were grouped using DBSCAN, and TCRdist sequence similarity was added for clustering within HLA-allele-positive subsets. Repertoires with fewer than 30,000 or more than 120,000 public chains, plus five repertoires with anomalous nucleotide sharing, were excluded from co-occurrence clustering. The table comes from immuneACCESS by way of TCRdb, which keeps in-frame sequences with V and J called. Part of the clones is missing from these tables; in studies checked, under half for an unresolved V gene and the rest for unknown reasons. V and J calls and clone size are those listed in that table; D and trimming were worked out from the DNA. This sample lists about 140,000 clones; more than 70% were detected once. Clones ranked in the top ten supply 1.5% to 2% of the sample.

The CDR3 runs 16 amino acids, cysteine and phenylalanine included. Just the 48-base CDR3 DNA is kept, in frame starting at base 1. The junction shows trimming of 0 bases on V and 2 bases on J, plus 13 bases between the germline ends. For CDR1 and CDR2, the germline V gene (reference sequence) lists LNHNV and YYDKDF. The source of the sample is a study of cytomegalovirus exposure and HLA in healthy donors (dated by TCRdb to 2015 to 2018). Regarding the research as a whole: An earlier analysis of roughly 500 of the donors reported 250 to 350 Gb of sequence data and around 110 million unique TCR beta sequences obtained from approximately 180 million T cells. An early release covering about 600 HLA-typed donors comprised 250 to 350 gigabases of sequencing data and roughly 86 million unique TCR sequences. Of the roughly 400 genotyped donors, 65% to 90% were placed in the genetic ancestry cluster associated with self-reported Caucasian donors. The study was designed to test whether signatures of past pathogen exposure could be identified by cataloging public T cell receptors. Using immunosequencing, the study profiled T cell repertoires from approximately 700 subjects and related those repertoires to cytomegalovirus serostatus. A separate validation cohort of approximately 130 different subjects was used in addition to the roughly 670-subject first cohort. To predict cytomegalovirus infection status, the study brought together high-throughput TCR immunosequencing, statistical association of individual TCRs with disease status, and machine learning. To study patterns of TCR occurrence, a later analysis re-analyzed previously published TCR beta repertoires from 650 to 750 donors and added high-resolution HLA genotyping. The later analysis used no new phenotypic data to find candidate immune exposures, relying instead on TCR beta sequences and their occurrence across donors. An earlier analysis of around 540 of the donors applied high-throughput TCR beta sequencing to assess whether each TCR beta V gene segment acted as functional or pseudogenic. Donor age, sex, ethnicity and CMV serostatus were compiled together with the repertoire data. Genome-wide SNP genotypes for about 65% of the 666 donors were used in a later genetic analysis, which treated that subset as a discovery cohort. Every repertoire in the discovery cohort had been generated on one and the same sequencing platform. Both class I and class II loci were covered by HLA typing, at four-digit resolution. The number of typed donors differed by locus: about 629-640 for A, B, C, DRB1 and DQB1; approximately 520 for DQA1; approximately 600 for DPA1; and roughly 470 for DPB1. A handful of DR-DQ haplotypes were handled as single units for association and clustering because linkage in the cohort was strong. On average, 235,054 unique TCR beta nucleotide sequences were sequenced per donor among more than 350 genotyped donors of the cohort, with roughly 18% of those sequences being non-productive.

Summary of the overall study and its limitations: Correlated functional status among segregating V segments might reflect linkage disequilibrium, but an unknown experimental factor could not be ruled out. In an earlier analysis of approximately 590 of the donors, most TCR beta V segments appeared in productive rearrangements about 87% or about 30% of the time, broadly matching IMGT annotations. Most TCR sequences were observed very rarely across donors, whereas some public TCRs were present in many individuals. In both the original and validation cohorts, the classifier was reported to diagnose cytomegalovirus status with high specificity and sensitivity. A further reported finding was that TCR beta sequences accurately predicted the HLA-A and HLA-B alleles for most subjects in the first cohort. Some IMGT-functional V segments, including TRBV6-2 and TRBV6-3, could not be distinguished by the 87-base-pair reads and were therefore excluded. In a later analysis, most CMV-associated TCR beta chains were found to appear HLA-restricted, with HLA associations seemingly driven largely by CMV exposure. Roughly uniform sequencing depth across donors was assumed in presence/absence analyses, although this assumption may not hold. The cohort was sequenced for TCR beta chains only, and without alpha or paired-chain data the features that could be detected were limited. Because some donors lacked HLA typing at each locus, the association tests relied only on the typed subset. The only immune exposure information available for the cohort was CMV serostatus. Strong co-occurrence of HLA alleles, especially DR and DQ, made assigning TCR associations to individual alleles difficult. A group of highly shared sequence variants was considered likely to be a technical artifact of the sequencing pipeline. The study gave a list of more than 150 TCR beta chains associated with cytomegalovirus. In a later analysis, around 15,000 TCR beta sequences were associated with specific HLA alleles at a false discovery rate of 0.05. A few of the identified cytomegalovirus-associated TCR beta chains were confirmed in vitro to be specific for cytomegalovirus antigens. In a later analysis, HLA-associated TCR beta chains showed more clonal expansion and lower generation probabilities than non-associated chains that were equally common. A later genetic analysis associated a missense DCLRE1C variant with V-gene and J-gene trimming of TCR beta chains, and an independent cohort replicated the association. A later analysis reported that several top co-occurrence clusters appeared linked to parvovirus B19, influenza, CMV and Epstein-Barr virus. According to a later genetic analysis, donors in an Asian-associated ancestry cluster had fewer N-insertions in productive TCRs than the approximately 630-donor mean. A later analysis found that TCR association rates varied across HLA loci, with DRB1 alleles showing the most associated TCRs and HLA-C alleles the fewest. According to the authors, the approach could potentially be generalized to other disease states and immunological phenotypes. The earlier analysis of fewer than 750 of the donors excluded approximately 17 rarely observed V segments, including chromosome 9 orphons, because counts were too low.

In total, more than 500 healthy bone marrow donors made up the cohort. At the time of sampling, every cohort member was nominally healthy, though immune exposures that went unrecorded were likely present. The donor was CMV seronegative and was included in the group of approximately 350 seronegative cohort members. Each donor provided a peripheral blood sample, and peripheral blood mononuclear cells were used for TCR beta sequencing. The Qiagen DNeasy Blood Extraction Kit was used to extract genomic DNA from the blood cell samples. The sequence was collected from a woman in her forties in good health and CMV-seronegative. Recombination linked TRBV15 to TRBJ1-2; a weak D assignment points to TRBD1 (5 bases agree). Sequencing was done on a sample of PBMCs. The sequenced DNA: TGTGCCACCAGCAGAGATTTCCATCAGGGAAACTATGGCTACACCTTC. It is translated as CATSRDFHQGNYGYTF.